The clone carrying this TCR beta chain was counted at least ten times. Antigen unknown. This entry is derived from a study of CD8+CD57+ T cells in acquired aplastic anemia. Study-wide background: When averaged, DNA from sorted CD4+ and CD8+ cells came to 3 to 3.5 ug. Study conclusions and caveats: Patients and controls had CD8+ Simpson's diversity values that were not significantly distinct.

The CDR3 extends over 14 amino acids. V lost 9 bases, J lost 4 bases, and 18 bases lay in between. Germline values: CDR1 SEHNR, CDR2 FQNEAQ (reference sequence). Genomic DNA acted as the template from which TCR beta VDJ combination and CDR3 sequence profiling were carried out. TCRdb recomputed calls from the reads with MiXCR, one row per CDR3 protein. Of some 220,000 distinct CDR3 sequences listed, about a third are singletons. Sequenced input: sorted CD4+, CD8+, or CD8+CD57+ T cells (not recorded which) from PBMCs. V gene TRBV7-9 combines with J gene TRBJ1-1; D might be TRBD1 (6 bases). This clonotype was sampled from a human donor in good health, serving as a control. CDR3: CASRGGRDTTEAFF. The CDR3, as DNA: TGTGCCAGTCGCGGTGGCCGGGACACCACTGAAGCTTTCTTT.